This T cell receptor beta chain was sequenced for a study of blood T cells in healthy people across ages (dated by TCRdb to 2015 to 2017). Background on the whole study: In model experiments, roughly one uniquely barcoded TCR beta cDNA molecule per two T cells was captured by template switching. Age-related changes in TCR beta repertoire diversity were measured in the study by deep sequencing normalized with unique cDNA molecular identifiers. Donors were grouped into four age groups: young (average 16 years), middle-aged (39), aged (over 55) and long-lived (82). To avoid experimental bias, donors of different ages were spread randomly across the sequencing lanes. The study analyzed two additional independent replicas of 1 million unique cDNA reads from the same blood draw for two donors, one aged 18 to 29 and one aged 80 or older. Summary of the overall study and its limitations: Bulk unsorted PBMC profiling prevented conclusive comparison of naive and antigen-experienced compartments. The long-lived group showed more naive CD4+ T cells, fewer expanded clones and increased TCR diversity than the aged group, suggesting age selection. Observed TCR beta diversity per million T cells fell roughly linearly with age, and a significant reduction was already apparent by age about 38. Observed TCR beta diversity correlated strongly with the percentage of naive T cells measured by flow cytometry. Because donor CMV infection status was unknown, age-related changes in expanded clonotypes were potentially confounded. Estimates of total diversity from one million sequenced T cells were regarded as lower bounds and underestimates.

Relative to germline, V is missing 0 bases and J is missing 4 bases, with 0 bases of the junction outside any gene match. The germline V gene gives CDR1 as MNHEY and CDR2 as SVGEGT. Including the terminal cysteine and phenylalanine, the CDR3 comprises 14 residues. CDR3 DNA only is kept here, 42 bases in frame from base 1. The library was built by means of 5' RACE. For sequencing, an Illumina HiSeq 2500 was employed. The second PCR ran for roughly 7 to 11 cycles and used a J-beta primer mix along with a sample-barcoded 5' primer. A template-switch 5' adaptor carrying 12 random nucleotides introduced a unique molecular identifier onto each TCR beta cDNA molecule. Each sample yielded at least 2.5 million CDR3-containing paired-end reads. First-strand cDNA was synthesized from all RNA with the Mint cDNA synthesis kit, primed by a TRBC-specific oligonucleotide. After uracil-DNA glycosylase treatment, a first 18-cycle PCR used universal primers M1SS and BC2_uni_R on all cDNA. Turning to the authors' computational methods: Each sample was normalized by randomly selecting 1 million high-quality reads, each carrying a distinct molecular identifier. Reads sharing molecular identifiers were discarded rather than binned into consensus sequences. MiTCR, with a Q25 quality threshold and the strictest error-elimination algorithm, was used for CDR3 identification, clonotype clustering and error correction. Lower-bound total TCR beta diversity was estimated with a nonparametric unseen species model using Euler transformation. TCRdb's own reprocessing of the public reads used fastp at Q25 and MiXCR and kept productive beta chains. Rows are unified per CDR3 protein, each entry keeping the most common DNA and genes. TCRdb's processing, not the authors', yielded these V and J calls. This sample is represented by approximately 670,000 distinct CDR3 sequences; around 41% of them were singletons. Approximately 29% of the sample rests with the top ten.

Comments on this clonotype: What antigen it recognizes has not been identified. Base qualities are missing; no much larger clone stands one base away.

The donors were roughly 40 Caucasian individuals from Russia, aged 6 to 90 years, who were systemically healthy. Roughly 9 milliliters of peripheral blood were drawn from each donor into EDTA-treated Vacutainer tubes. PBMCs were isolated by Ficoll-Paque density-gradient centrifugation, with at least 7 million obtained per sample. Trizol reagent was used to extract total RNA from PBMCs, with at least 6 micrograms per sample. For every donor, an aliquot of PBMCs went through flow cytometry to measure the percentages of naive CD45RAhigh/CD27high T cells. The chain employs TRBV6-2 or TRBV6-3 and TRBJ1-1, with TRBD1 identical over 9 junction bases. Sequenced material: blood. The TCR was taken from an older man in good health. At the DNA level, the sequence is TGTGCCAGCAGTTACTCGGGACAGGGCACTGAAGCTTTCTTT. This is translated as CASSYSGQGTEAFF.